The 15 T cell receptor beta chains in this list originate from one sample, sequenced in a study of CD8+ T cells in alopecia areata. Stated treatment: oral pan-JAK inhibitor, 5-10 mg twice daily. Extracted from the samples, RNA was reverse transcribed into cDNA to serve as the sequencing template. Profiling relied on immunoSEQ multiplex PCR, and the TCRdb table lists in-frame clones only, not all of them. Of fewer than 110,000 clones listed, 84% are singletons. Material: CD8+ T cells sorted from blood, obtained at week 24, from a patient treated with tofacitinib. The source of these receptors is a human donor with alopecia areata.

This chain joins TRBV21-1 and TRBJ2-7; TRBD2 reflects the table's D call only, with no check against the DNA. TRBV21-1 is a pseudogene locus. This CDR3 is built from 16 residues. DNA of the CDR3: TGTGCCAGCAGCAAAGGGATGGCGACTCCCCCGGGGGAGCAGTACTTC. Its translation: CASSKGMATPPGEQYF.

This sequence joins TRBV25-1 and TRBJ2-3, with D perhaps matching TRBD2 (6 bases). Trimming cost V 5 bases and J 5 bases, with 17 bases left between them. This CDR3 spans 15 amino acids. Germline assignment: CDR1 MGHDK and CDR2 SYGVNS. The CDR3 nucleotides read TGTGCCAGCAGTTATGGGTCATGGGAGGTAGATACGCAGTATTTT. This sequence encodes CASSYGSWEVDTQYF.

The rearrangement links TRBV19 to TRBJ2-2; D is undetermined. Germline CDR1 and CDR2: LNHDA and SQIVND (reference sequence). The V end lost 6 bases, the J end lost 3 bases, and 11 bases lay between the germline ends. There are 14 residues in the CDR3. The CDR3 DNA is TGTGCCAGTAGCCCGTACCAGGACACCGGGGAGCTGTTTTTT. It is translated as CASSPYQDTGELFF.

This rearrangement joins TRBV6-1 to TRBJ1-6; the D is unclear. The CDR3 sequence is 16 residues long. Trimming left V 0 bases short and J 3 bases short, with 9 bases between. Looked up from germline, CDR1 is MNHNS and CDR2 is SASEGT. DNA of the CDR3: TGTGCCAGCAGTGAAGCTTTTTTGGACTATAATTCACCCCTCCACTTT. Residues: CASSEAFLDYNSPLHF.

The rearrangement uses TRBV7-2 and TRBJ2-3, with no clear D. Germline CDR1 is SGHTA and CDR2 is FQGNSA. V dropped 5 bases and J dropped 5 bases, with 8 bases sitting between them. The CDR3 has 12 amino acids. CDR3 DNA sequence: TGTGCCAGCAGCCTCTCTGGAGATACGCAGTATTTT. This gives the protein CASSLSGDTQYF. Using reference TRBV7-2 and TRBJ2-3 for the parts outside the CDR3, the full variable domain is GAGVSQSPSNKVTEKGKDVELRCDPISGHTALYWYRQSLGQGLEFLIYFQGNSAPDKSGLPSDRFSAERTGGSVSTLTIQRTQQEDSAVYLCASSLSGDTQYFGPGTRLTVL.

J is TRBJ2-5 and V is TRBV7-2, with 7 bases identical to TRBD2. Germline CDR1 and CDR2: SGHTA and FQGNSA. The trim removed 5 bases at V and 4 bases at J, leaving 13 bases unmatched. This CDR3 region has 16 residues. The CDR3 DNA sequence: TGTGCCAGCAGCCCACATTCGCGGGGGAAAGTAGAGACCCAGTACTTC. This translates into CASSPHSRGKVETQYF.

This clone was recorded a few times. The rearrangement joins TRBV6-5 to TRBJ2-5; 12 bases agree with TRBD2. V lost 5 bases, J lost 1 base, and 2 bases stayed unmatched. The CDR3 loop spans 15 amino acids. The germline V gene has CDR1 MNHEY and CDR2 SVGAGI. This CDR3 reads CASSLAGGTQETQYF. CDR3 nucleotide sequence: TGTGCCAGCAGTCTAGCGGGGGGGACCCAAGAGACCCAGTACTTC.

V usage is TRBV6-6 and J usage is TRBJ1-1; D is uncertain. Germline values: CDR1 MNHNY, CDR2 SVGAGI (reference sequence). V lost 0 bases and J 3 bases, leaving 8 bases between the germline ends. The length of the CDR3 is 14 residues. CDR3 sequence reads: CASSYSGVDTEAFF. CDR3 sequence (DNA): TGTGCCAGCAGTTACTCTGGGGTGGACACTGAAGCTTTCTTT.

In this sample, this clone turned up once. The junction departs from the called germline gene at one end, perhaps through a read error. This sequence joins TRBV7-7 and TRBJ2-5, with 13 bases matching TRBD2. The CDR3 spans 16 residues. Germline V gene lookup returns CDR1 SSHAT and CDR2 FNYEAQ (reference sequence). The CDR3 spells CASSLVLAGGLETQYF. CDR3 nucleotides: TGTGCTAGCAGCCTCGTACTAGCGGGGGGGCTCGAGACCCAGTACTTC. The full variable domain, completed using reference TRBV7-7 and TRBJ2-5, is GAGVSQSPRYKVTKRGQDVTLRCDPISSHATLYWYQQALGQGPEFLTYFNYEAQPDKSGLPSDRFSAERPEGSISTLTIQRTEQRDSAMYRCASSLVLAGGLETQYFGPGTRLLVL.

The chain recombines TRBV6-5 with TRBJ2-7; TRBD2 matches 8 bases. The V segment lost 5 bases and the J segment 1 base; nucleotides outside the gene matches: 1. The CDR3 is made up of 13 amino acids. Germline CDR1 and CDR2: MNHEY and SVGAGI. CDR3 coding DNA: TGTGCCAGCAGTGGCGGGGGGTCCTACGAGCAGTACTTC. It specifies CASSGGGSYEQYF.

V usage is TRBV7-2 and J usage is TRBJ2-7; D unresolved. In germline, CDR1 is SGHTA, CDR2 FQGNSA. This CDR3 has 19 amino acids. The V end was cut by 5 bases, the J end by 0 bases, with 26 bases between. The DNA for the CDR3 is TGTGCCAGCAGCCCAACACGGTGGCAGAAACCCCTAAGCTCCTACGAGCAGTACTTC. It specifies CASSPTRWQKPLSSYEQYF.

This clone has only one observation. This sequence joins TRBV6-5 and TRBJ2-4; D is unresolved. This CDR3 region has 16 residues. Germline V CDR1 and CDR2: MNHEY, SVGAGI. V lost 0 bases and J lost 0, with 9 bases in between. For the CDR3, the DNA is TGTGCCAGCAGTTACTCCTTCTCCTTAGCCAAAAACATTCAGTACTTC. Translated, it gives CASSYSFSLAKNIQYF.

The chain is built from TRBV21-1 and TRBJ2-7. TRBV21-1 represents a pseudogene. There are 12 residues in the CDR3. The CDR3 loop reads CASIKTPFEQYF. Written as DNA, the CDR3 is TGTGCCAGCATTAAAACCCCTTTCGAGCAGTACTTC.

The chain recombines TRBV19 with TRBJ2-5, with D perhaps being TRBD1 or TRBD2 (6 bases each). Trimming took 3 bases from V and 5 from J, leaving 19 bases between them. Germline V gene data show CDR1 as LNHDA and CDR2 as SQIVND (reference sequence). This CDR3 spans 16 amino acids. CDR3 coding DNA: TGTGCCAGTAGTATTGTAGGCTGGGGGGCTGAGGAGACCCAGTACTTC. Its translation is CASSIVGWGAEETQYF.

V usage is TRBV9 and J usage is TRBJ2-2; D uncertain. This CDR3 spans 12 amino acids. Germline-derived CDR1 and CDR2 are SGDLS and YYNGEE. V shed 4 bases and J shed 7 bases, with 8 bases lying between them. The CDR3 bases are TGTGCCAGCAGCTCCCCGGGCGGGGAGCTGTTTTTT. Translated, it gives CASSSPGGELFF.